Presented here are 31 T cell receptor beta chains from one specimen sequenced in a study of T cell responses to AZD1222 COVID-19 vaccine. Assay: immunoSEQ multiplex PCR; the TCRdb copy retains only in-frame clones and omits some. The table includes some 120,000 clones, approximately 88% detected once. This sample comprised peripheral blood, obtained on day 0 of AZD1222 vaccination. These receptors originate from an adult in good health.

This chain uses TRBV11-3 with TRBJ2-1; 13 nucleotides line up with TRBD2. Losses at the gene ends were 1 base for V and 9 bases for J; bases not matched to a gene: 3. This CDR3 contains 15 residues. CDR1 and CDR2 from the germline V gene are SGHNT and YENEEA. In DNA form, the CDR3 reads TGTGCCAGCAGCTTAGGGACTAGCGGGAGAGGTGAGCAGTTCTTC. It translates to CASSLGTSGRGEQFF.

The chain couples TRBV11-3 to TRBJ2-7, with 11 bases fitting TRBD2. Per the germline V gene, CDR1 is SGHNT and CDR2 is YENEEA. The trim removed 5 bases at V and 0 bases at J, leaving 12 bases unmatched. This CDR3 is 18 amino acids long. The CDR3 DNA reads TGTGCCAGCAGCCCGGGGGGGCTACTAGCGGGAGACTCCTACGAGCAGTACTTC. Protein: CASSPGGLLAGDSYEQYF.

This clone was seen just once. The chain couples TRBV11-3 to TRBJ1-1; 7 nucleotides line up with TRBD1. Trimming at V came to 5 bases and at J to 10 bases, leaving 13 bases not matched to a gene. CDR1 and CDR2 (germline): SGHNT, YENEEA. The CDR3 loop spans 14 amino acids. The CDR3, as DNA: TGTGCCAGCAGCCCGACGCGGGGATCAGGGGGAGCTTTCTTT. Protein: CASSPTRGSGGAFF.

This clone appeared a single time. V and J are TRBV7-2 and TRBJ1-6; tentatively, D is TRBD1 (5 bases). CDR3 length: 15 residues. From germline, CDR1 is SGHTA and CDR2 FQGNSA. Deletions cut 4 bases from V and 0 bases from J, with 7 bases between. In DNA form, the CDR3 reads TGTGCCAGCAGCTACAGGAGCTCCTATAATTCACCCCTCCACTTT. Protein sequence: CASSYRSSYNSPLHF. The variable domain in full, completed from reference TRBV7-2 and TRBJ1-6, reads GAGVSQSPSNKVTEKGKDVELRCDPISGHTALYWYRQSLGQGLEFLIYFQGNSAPDKSGLPSDRFSAERTGGSVSTLTIQRTQQEDSAVYLCASSYRSSYNSPLHFGNGTRLTVT.

J is TRBJ2-5 and V is TRBV7-9, with 10 bases that match TRBD1. With 5 bases clipped from V and 2 bases from J, the junction kept 8 bases outside the gene matches. Germline assignment: CDR1 SEHNR and CDR2 FQNEAQ (reference sequence). The CDR3 runs to 16 residues. The DNA for the CDR3 is TGTGCCAGCAGCGGTAAGACAGGGGGCCAACAAGAGACCCAGTACTTC. Translation: CASSGKTGGQQETQYF.

The chain carries TRBV6-5 and TRBJ1-1; tentative D call: TRBD1 (5 bases). The CDR3 is 13 amino acids. Between the trimmed V and J ends, which lost 7 bases and 6 bases, there was a span of 15 bases. Per germline, CDR1 MNHEY and CDR2 SVGAGI. The DNA for the CDR3 is TGTGCCAGCACCAATAGGGGTTTCGCTGAAGCTTTCTTT. Encoded protein: CASTNRGFAEAFF.

The rearrangement joins TRBV7-8 to TRBJ2-5; maybe TRBD2 (5 bases). Between the trimmed V and J ends, which lost 1 base and 6 bases, there was a span of 15 bases. The CDR3 has 15 residues. CDR1 is SGHVS, CDR2 FQNEAQ, per germline. Written as DNA, the CDR3 is TGTGCCAGCAGCTTAGTGCGGGTATTCTCGAAGACCCAGTACTTC. Its translation is CASSLVRVFSKTQYF. Filled out from reference TRBV7-8 and TRBJ2-5, the complete variable domain reads GAGVSQSPRYKVAKRGQDVALRCDPISGHVSLFWYQQALGQGPEFLTYFQNEAQLDKSGLPSDRFFAERPEGSVSTLKIQRTQQEDSAVYLCASSLVRVFSKTQYFGPGTRLLVL.

The chain carries TRBV14 and TRBJ1-4; 9 bases match TRBD1. The CDR3 spans 16 residues. The V segment lost 0 bases and the J segment 10 bases; nucleotides outside the gene matches: 9. Germline V CDR1 and CDR2: SGHDN, FVKESK. CDR3 loop: CASSQEKWTGAGKLFF. The CDR3, as DNA: TGTGCCAGCAGCCAAGAAAAGTGGACAGGGGCGGGAAAACTGTTTTTT.

This chain connects TRBV18 to TRBJ2-7; 13 bases match TRBD2. Germline V gene data show CDR1 as KGHSH and CDR2 as LQKENI. This CDR3 region has 17 residues. The V and J ends lost 3 bases and 0 bases, in that order; junction bases with no gene match: 5. For the CDR3, the DNA is TGTGCCAGCTCACCGGGGACTAGCGGGACCGGCTCCTACGAGCAGTACTTC. Translating it yields CASSPGTSGTGSYEQYF.

The V call is TRBV6-1, the J call TRBJ1-1; D might be TRBD1 (6 bases). Germline CDR1 and CDR2: MNHNS and SASEGT. The CDR3 consists of 19 residues. Trimming shortened V by 0 bases and J by 4 bases, and 24 bases separated the two germline ends. The CDR3 region has the DNA TGTGCCAGCAGTGAAGCGCTGGGGGCGCACAGCAGCAAGGGCACTGAAGCTTTCTTT. Protein product: CASSEALGAHSSKGTEAFF.

This chain joins TRBV6-4 and TRBJ2-3; D unresolved. V was clipped by 3 bases and J by 0 bases, with 7 bases between them. Per the germline V gene, CDR1 is MRHNA and CDR2 is SNTAGT. The CDR3 loop spans 14 amino acids. Here the CDR3 reads CASSERPSTDTQYF. In DNA, the CDR3 is TGTGCCAGCAGTGAGCGACCTAGCACAGATACGCAGTATTTT.

The CDR3 protein is CASSAGSTEAFF. The CDR3 nucleotides read TGCGCCAGCTCTGCGGGGAGTACTGAAGCTTTCTTT. The rearrangement uses TRBV10-1 and TRBJ1-1, with unresolved D. Germline V CDR1 and CDR2: WNHNN, SYGVQD (reference sequence). The CDR3 consists of 12 residues. The germline V and J ends were trimmed by 8 bases and 5 bases, with 12 bases remaining between them.

This clone occurred once. V gene TRBV29-1 combines with J gene TRBJ1-1, with 9 positions matching TRBD1. After removal of 4 bases from V and 5 bases from J, the junction contained 5 bases not matched to a gene. This CDR3 is built from 13 residues. Germline CDR1 reads SQVTM; CDR2 reads ANQGSEA. CDR3 protein: CSVGQGGSTEAFF. CDR3 coding DNA: TGCAGCGTTGGACAGGGGGGTTCAACTGAAGCTTTCTTT.

The CDR3 is CASSIRSYTEAFF. CDR3 sequence (DNA): TGTGCCAGTAGTATACGGTCTTACACTGAAGCTTTCTTT. The chain employs TRBV19 and TRBJ1-1, with D unresolved. The V end lost 2 bases, the J end lost 3 bases, and 7 bases lay between the germline ends. CDR3 length equals 13 residues. Germline V gene data show CDR1 as LNHDA and CDR2 as SQIVND (reference sequence).

The chain carries TRBV27 and TRBJ2-5; TRBD2 matches at 14 bases. The germline gives CDR1 MNHEY, CDR2 SMNVEV (reference sequence). The CDR3 is 17 residues long. The trim removed 2 bases at V and 5 bases at J, leaving 7 bases unmatched. The CDR3 DNA reads as TGTGCCAGCAGTTTAAGTAGTGGACTAGCGGGAGGCGAGACCCAGTACTTC. This codes for CASSLSSGLAGGETQYF.

The chain combines TRBV4-3 with TRBJ2-7, with D perhaps matching TRBD1 (6 bases). CDR3 length: 14 residues. Trimming removed 0 bases from V and 1 base from J, with 7 bases in between. The germline gives CDR1 LGHNA, CDR2 YSLEER. The CDR3 DNA reads TGCGCCAGCAGCCAAGACAGGGGATCCTACGAGCAGTACTTC. This sequence encodes CASSQDRGSYEQYF.

V usage is TRBV19 and J usage is TRBJ2-2; D remains ambiguous. Trimming stripped 5 bases from V and 1 base from J, with 14 bases between. The CDR3 is 16 amino acids. Germline loops: CDR1 LNHDA, CDR2 SQIVND (reference sequence). CDR3 DNA: TGTGCCAGTAGTCCGAATCGGCAGATGAACACCGGGGAGCTGTTTTTT. Its protein is CASSPNRQMNTGELFF.

The rearrangement joins TRBV28 to TRBJ2-7, with D hard to call. The germline V gene has CDR1 MDHEN and CDR2 SYDVKM. There are 13 residues in the CDR3. V dropped 5 bases and J dropped 5 bases, with 13 bases sitting between them. The DNA for the CDR3 is TGTGCCAGCAGTCGCCGGGTTGTCCACGAGCAGTACTTC. Amino acids: CASSRRVVHEQYF.

V gene TRBV13 combines with J gene TRBJ2-1; 8 bases are shared with TRBD2. This CDR3 region has 15 residues. The germline V gene encodes CDR1 PRHDT and CDR2 FYEKMQ (reference sequence). The J segment lost 8 bases and the V segment lost 5 bases, leaving 11 bases of the junction unmatched. CDR3 DNA sequence: TGTGCCAGCAGCCGGGGACTAGATCCAGTGGATGAGCAGTTCTTC. Protein product: CASSRGLDPVDEQFF.

V usage is TRBV6-6 and J usage is TRBJ1-4, with TRBD1 as a possible D gene (6 bases). V lost 5 bases to trimming and J lost 9 bases, with 25 bases between them. Germline V lookup: CDR1 MNHNY, CDR2 SVGAGI (reference sequence). This CDR3 is built from 17 residues. CDR3 amino acids: CASSPAPPGGAGQKLFF. CDR3 bases: TGTGCCAGCAGTCCTGCGCCTCCTGGGGGGGCTGGGCAAAAACTGTTTTTT.

The table lists this clone with a count of one. V is TRBV7-3 and J is TRBJ2-1, with 7 bases matching TRBD1. Trimming removed 5 bases from V and 0 bases from J; junction bases left unmatched: 16. The germline gives CDR1 SGHTA, CDR2 FQGTGA. The CDR3 is 19 amino acids. CDR3 protein: CASSPSDRIHLSSYNEQFF. CDR3 in DNA: TGTGCCAGCAGCCCTTCGGACAGGATACACCTGAGCTCCTACAATGAGCAGTTCTTC.

The chain links TRBV2 to TRBJ2-7; 7 bases match TRBD1. The CDR3 is 15 amino acids. V gave up 8 bases and J gave up 3 bases; unmatched junction bases: 13. The germline CDR1 and CDR2 sequences are SNHLY and FYNNEI. The CDR3 coding sequence is TGTGCCAGCCGCCCCGACAGGGCCCTAGGCTACGAGCAGTACTTC. It is translated as CASRPDRALGYEQYF.

The table lists this clone with a few counts. J is TRBJ1-5 and V is TRBV7-9; 9 nucleotides agree with TRBD1. With 1 base clipped from V and 7 bases from J, the junction kept 5 bases outside the gene matches. Germline CDR1 reads SEHNR; CDR2 reads FQNEAQ (reference sequence). This CDR3 is built from 15 residues. The DNA for the CDR3 is TGTGCCAGCAGCTTAGGAGGGACAGGGTTGCAGCCCCAGCATTTT. Translated, it gives CASSLGGTGLQPQHF.

The CDR3 DNA reads TGTGCCAGCAGTTCGCTACCAGGCACAGGGAATTGGATGGGTGGCTACACCTTC. Translating it yields CASSSLPGTGNWMGGYTF. The chain has TRBV27 and TRBJ1-2; a possible D gene is TRBD1 (6 bases). Germline-derived CDR1 and CDR2 are MNHEY and SMNVEV (reference sequence). V lost 4 bases to trimming and J lost 7 bases, with 28 bases between them. The CDR3 has 18 amino acids.

This clone was picked up one time. This chain links TRBV5-1 with TRBJ1-4; D call uncertain. Between the trimmed V and J ends, which lost 0 bases and 6 bases, there was a span of 6 bases. Germline loops: CDR1 SGHRS, CDR2 YFSETQ. This CDR3 contains 13 residues. CDR3 sequence reads: CASSLDAHEKLFF. The CDR3 bases are TGCGCCAGCAGCTTGGACGCGCATGAAAAACTGTTTTTT.

V is TRBV7-3 and J is TRBJ2-1; no firm D call. Trimming shortened V by 3 bases and J by 3 bases, and 18 bases separated the two germline ends. Germline CDR1 and CDR2: SGHTA and FQGTGA. CDR3 length: 17 residues. In nucleotides, the CDR3 is TGTGCCAGCAGCTTGAAAGGGATCCCCCGTATCTACAATGAGCAGTTCTTC. Protein: CASSLKGIPRIYNEQFF.

This chain joins TRBV5-6 and TRBJ1-5, with 7 bases that match TRBD1. Germline V lookup: CDR1 SGHDT, CDR2 YYEEEE. The V and J ends lost 4 bases and 0 bases, in that order; junction bases with no gene match: 4. The CDR3 is 15 amino acids. The CDR3 spells CASSPRQGSNQPQHF. The CDR3, as DNA: TGTGCCAGCAGCCCAAGACAGGGTAGCAATCAGCCCCAGCATTTT. The complete variable domain, with remaining parts taken from reference TRBV5-6 and TRBJ1-5, reads DAGVTQSPTHLIKTRGQQVTLRCSPKSGHDTVSWYQQALGQGPQFIFQYYEEEERQRGNFPDRFSGHQFPNYSSELNVNALLLGDSALYLCASSPRQGSNQPQHFGDGTRLSIL.

The chain uses TRBV6-5 and TRBJ2-1, with 10 bases identical to TRBD2. This CDR3 is 15 amino acids long. Germline V gene sequence: CDR1 MNHEY, CDR2 SVGAGI. The trim removed 3 bases at V and 7 bases at J, leaving 6 bases unmatched. The CDR3 nucleotides read TGTGCCAGCAGTTATCAAACTAGCGGGATAAATGAGCAGTTCTTC. Protein product: CASSYQTSGINEQFF.

The J gene is TRBJ2-1, the V gene TRBV4-1; D possibly corresponds to TRBD1 (6 bases). The V end lost 0 bases, the J end lost 3 bases, and 12 bases lay between the germline ends. CDR3 length: 16 residues. Germline CDR1 MGHRA, CDR2 YSYEKL. CDR3: CASSQDGAGDYNEQFF. The CDR3 nucleotides are TGCGCCAGCAGCCAAGACGGCGCAGGGGACTACAATGAGCAGTTCTTC.

The rearrangement links TRBV2 to TRBJ2-3; 9 bases agree with TRBD2. Trimming removed 3 bases from V and 4 bases from J; junction bases left unmatched: 5. The CDR3 runs 15 residues. The germline CDR1 and CDR2 sequences are SNHLY and FYNNEI. The CDR3 region is CASSDAGGIPDTQYF. The CDR3 DNA follows: TGTGCCAGCAGTGATGCGGGAGGGATACCAGATACGCAGTATTTT.

This sequence joins TRBV9 and TRBJ2-1, with a tentative D call TRBD2 (6 bases). The CDR3 is 15 residues long. Germline CDR1 is SGDLS and CDR2 is YYNGEE. V lost 0 bases and J lost 7, with 14 bases in between. The CDR3 is CASSVGGRSANEQFF. The CDR3 bases are TGTGCCAGCAGCGTAGGGGGGAGGAGTGCGAATGAGCAGTTCTTC.